Sequencing of this T cell receptor (beta chain) was carried out in a study of blood T cell repertoires in COVID-19. Overall study: COVID-19 samples from acute and convalescent phases originated in the United States, Italy and Spain.

The ends lost 2 bases at V and 9 bases at J; junction bases unmatched: 2. CDR1 is SGHNT, CDR2 YYREEE, per germline (reference sequence). The CDR3 runs to 12 residues. Produced via immunoSEQ multiplex PCR; TCRdb's table is partial and in-frame only. The sample records around 250,000 clones, approximately 83% being singletons. The TCR was taken from a woman in her fifties or sixties who had recovered from COVID-19. This chain uses TRBV5-4 with TRBJ2-1, with 7 bases fitting TRBD1. The sequenced material came from PBMCs or T cells enriched from blood (not recorded which). The CDR3 nucleotides read TGTGCCAGCAGCTTAGGGGGCTTTGAGCAGTTCTTC. It is translated as CASSLGGFEQFF.